This record concerns one T cell receptor beta chain sequence. TCR beta libraries were built with iRepertoire HTBI primers and Arm-PCR of CDR3 regions. TCRdb re-analysed the multiplex PCR reads in MiXCR, keeping a single row per CDR3 protein. The table has a few hundred thousand distinct CDR3 sequences, 12% seen once. This CDR3 comprises 15 residues. Germline V gene data show CDR1 as LNHNV and CDR2 as YYDKDF (reference sequence). Trimming removed 0 bases from V and 3 bases from J, with 9 bases in between. The sample belongs to a study of regulatory T cells in long-lasting Graves disease. Time point meaning: newly diagnosed GD, antithyroid drugs for less than 3 months. Isolated PBMC RNA provided the starting material for the TCR library. These data are also associated with another study on T cells in Graves' hyperthyroidism and ophthalmopathy. From that study: When the TCR CDR3 underwent first-round RT-PCR, the HTBI primer set was used. Ophthalmopathy got predicted by the model a median approximately 6 months before its onset.

Here the sequenced sample was peripheral blood mononuclear cells (PBMCs), taken at new diagnosis, from a patient treated with antithyroid drugs. The rearrangement uses TRBV15 and TRBJ1-3; D ambiguous. The sequence was obtained from a woman under 30 with Graves disease. In DNA form, the CDR3 reads TGTGCCACCAGCAGAGATCGGCGGGGTGGAAACACCATATATTTT. This gives the protein CATSRDRRGGNTIYF.